The present T cell receptor (beta chain) was sequenced within a study of regulatory T cells in long-lasting Graves disease. Study context: Over-5-year antithyroid drug use with positive TSH receptor antibodies defined persistent Graves' disease in the study. Study-wide points: With persistent disease, TRBV28, TRBJ1-2 and TRBJ2-5 were the favored segments. Limited samples may have lowered accuracy.

Germline V gene sequence: CDR1 SGHTA, CDR2 FQGNSA. Losses at the gene ends were 4 bases for V and 7 bases for J; bases not matched to a gene: 25. CDR3 length: 20 amino acids. Regarding time point: persistent/refractory GD, antithyroid drugs over 5 years with positive TRAb. After RNA was extracted from PBMCs, the TCR library was made from it. The authors drew 8.5 to 9 milliliters of peripheral blood into EDTA tubes. To note about this clonotype: Its antigen is still unknown.

Arm-PCR of CDR3 regions and iRepertoire HTBI primers were used to build TCR beta libraries. TCRdb independently ran MiXCR on the multiplex PCR reads; one entry per CDR3 protein. The data show over 450,000 distinct CDR3 sequences, 20% to 25% seen once. The sequence came from a female donor with Graves disease. The genes are TRBV7-2 and TRBJ2-1; 7 nucleotides agree with TRBD2. This material consisted of peripheral blood mononuclear cells (PBMCs), taken when the disease was refractory, from a patient treated with antithyroid drugs. CDR3 in amino acids: CASSSSPRWGRAGVGNEQFF. The CDR3 nucleotides read TGTGCCAGCAGCTCCTCCCCAAGGTGGGGGAGGGCGGGAGTAGGGAATGAGCAGTTCTTC.